This TCR beta chain appears in the sequencing data of a study of T cell changes during pregnancy in multiple sclerosis. J gave up 10 bases and V 0 bases, and 8 bases lay outside the gene matches. The CDR3 sequence is 15 residues long. From germline, CDR1 is LNHNV and CDR2 YYDKDF (reference sequence). This clone is a singleton in its sample. Clones were sequenced by immunoSEQ multiplex PCR, and TCRdb holds only the in-frame ones, with some missing. This sample carries 50,000 to 60,000 clones, 90% of them seen once, and the ten largest clones take approximately 2.3%. The sample was peripheral blood, taken in the first trimester of pregnancy. V is TRBV15 and J is TRBJ2-1; 8 bases map to TRBD2. The source of this sequence is a female donor in good health, enrolled as a control in a pregnancy study. The CDR3, as DNA: TGTGCCACCAGCAGAGATTTACTAGCGGTTACGGAGCAGTTCTTC. Translation gives CATSRDLLAVTEQFF.